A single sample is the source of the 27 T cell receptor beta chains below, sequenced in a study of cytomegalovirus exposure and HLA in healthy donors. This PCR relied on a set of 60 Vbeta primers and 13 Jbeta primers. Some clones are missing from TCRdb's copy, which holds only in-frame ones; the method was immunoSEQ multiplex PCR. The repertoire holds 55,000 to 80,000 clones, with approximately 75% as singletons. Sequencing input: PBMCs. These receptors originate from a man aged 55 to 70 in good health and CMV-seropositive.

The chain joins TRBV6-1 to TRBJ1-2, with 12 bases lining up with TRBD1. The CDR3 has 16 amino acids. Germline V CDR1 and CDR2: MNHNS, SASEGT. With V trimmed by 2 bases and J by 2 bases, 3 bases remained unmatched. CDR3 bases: TGTGCCAGCAGTGAATGGGGACAGGGGGCGAACTATGGCTACACCTTC. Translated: CASSEWGQGANYGYTF.

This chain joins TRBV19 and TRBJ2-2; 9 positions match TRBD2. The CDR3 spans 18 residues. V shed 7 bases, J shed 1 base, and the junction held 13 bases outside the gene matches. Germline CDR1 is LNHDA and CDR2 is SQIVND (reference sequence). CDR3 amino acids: CASTPGLAWLVNTGELFF. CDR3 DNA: TGTGCCAGTACCCCCGGACTAGCGTGGCTTGTGAACACCGGGGAGCTGTTTTTT.

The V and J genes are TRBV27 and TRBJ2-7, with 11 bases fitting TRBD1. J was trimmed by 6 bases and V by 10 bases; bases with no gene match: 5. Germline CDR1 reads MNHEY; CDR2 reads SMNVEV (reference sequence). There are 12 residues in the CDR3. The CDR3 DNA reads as TGTGCCACCGGGACAGGGGGTTTCGAGCAGTACTTC. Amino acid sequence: CATGTGGFEQYF.

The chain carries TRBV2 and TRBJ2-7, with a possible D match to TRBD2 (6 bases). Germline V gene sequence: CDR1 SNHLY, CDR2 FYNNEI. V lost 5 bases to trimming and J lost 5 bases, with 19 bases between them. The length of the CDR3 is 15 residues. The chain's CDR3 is CASSKGTGLGDEQYF. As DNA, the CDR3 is TGTGCCAGCAGTAAAGGGACGGGACTCGGGGACGAGCAGTACTTC. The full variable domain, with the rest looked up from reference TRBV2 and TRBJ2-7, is EPEVTQTPSHQVTQMGQEVILRCVPISNHLYFYWYRQILGQKVEFLVSFYNNEISEKSEIFDDQFSVERPDGSNFTLKIRSTKLEDSAMYFCASSKGTGLGDEQYFGPGTRLTVT.

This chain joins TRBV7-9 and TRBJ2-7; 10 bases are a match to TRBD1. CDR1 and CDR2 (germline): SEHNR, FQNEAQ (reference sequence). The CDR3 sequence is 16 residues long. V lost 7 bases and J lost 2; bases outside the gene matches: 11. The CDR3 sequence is CASTRAGTGATYEQYF. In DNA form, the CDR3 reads TGTGCCAGCACCAGGGCGGGGACAGGGGCGACCTACGAGCAGTACTTC.

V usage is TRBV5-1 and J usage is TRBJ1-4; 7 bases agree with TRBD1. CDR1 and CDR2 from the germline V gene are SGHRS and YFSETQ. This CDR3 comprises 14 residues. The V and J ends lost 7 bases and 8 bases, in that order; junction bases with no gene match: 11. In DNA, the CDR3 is TGCGCCAGCCGCCCCGGGAGGGGGCAGGAAAAACTGTTTTTT. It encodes CASRPGRGQEKLFF.

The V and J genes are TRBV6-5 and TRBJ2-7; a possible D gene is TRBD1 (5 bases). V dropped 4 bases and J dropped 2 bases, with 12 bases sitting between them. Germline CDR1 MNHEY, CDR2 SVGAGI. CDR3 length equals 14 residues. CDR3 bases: TGTGCCAGCAGTTCACTTAGGGGCCCCTACGAGCAGTACTTC. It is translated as CASSSLRGPYEQYF.

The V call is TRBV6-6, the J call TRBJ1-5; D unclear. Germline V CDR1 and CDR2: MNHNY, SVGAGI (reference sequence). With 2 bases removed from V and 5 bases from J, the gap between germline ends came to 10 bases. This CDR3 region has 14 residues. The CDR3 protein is CASSYGEGDQPQHF. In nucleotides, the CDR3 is TGTGCCAGCAGTTACGGGGAGGGCGATCAGCCCCAGCATTTT.

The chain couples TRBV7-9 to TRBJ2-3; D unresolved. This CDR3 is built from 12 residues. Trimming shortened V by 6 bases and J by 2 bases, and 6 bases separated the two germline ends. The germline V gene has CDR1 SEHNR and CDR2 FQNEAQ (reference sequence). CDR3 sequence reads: CASSPYTDTQYF. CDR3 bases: TGTGCCAGCAGTCCGTACACAGATACGCAGTATTTT. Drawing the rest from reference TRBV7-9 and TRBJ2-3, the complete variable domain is DTGVSQNPRHKITKRGQNVTFRCDPISEHNRLYWYRQTLGQGPEFLTYFQNEAQLEKSRLLSDRFSAERPKGSFSTLEIQRTEQGDSAMYLCASSPYTDTQYFGPGTRLTVL.

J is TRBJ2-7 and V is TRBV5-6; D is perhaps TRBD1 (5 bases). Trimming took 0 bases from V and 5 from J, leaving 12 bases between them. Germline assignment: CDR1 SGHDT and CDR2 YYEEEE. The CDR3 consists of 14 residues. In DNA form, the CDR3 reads TGTGCCAGCAGCTTGGGGGTGGTCAGGGACGAGCAGTACTTC. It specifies CASSLGVVRDEQYF.

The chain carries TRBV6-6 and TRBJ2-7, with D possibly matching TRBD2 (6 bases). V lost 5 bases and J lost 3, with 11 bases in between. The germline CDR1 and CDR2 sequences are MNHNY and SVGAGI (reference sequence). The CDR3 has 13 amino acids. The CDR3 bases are TGTGCCAGCAGTCCTAGACTAGGCTACGAGCAGTACTTC. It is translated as CASSPRLGYEQYF.

The CDR3 region has the DNA TGTGCCAGCAGCTCTTTCTTCCCGGGACTAGCGGGAGACTATGAGCAGTTCTTC. Translation gives CASSSFFPGLAGDYEQFF. The chain uses TRBV7-2 and TRBJ2-1; 14 nucleotides match TRBD2. Germline V gene lookup returns CDR1 SGHTA and CDR2 FQGNSA. CDR3 length equals 18 residues. The V gene end was trimmed by 4 bases and the J gene end by 8 bases; junction bases not matched to a gene: 13.

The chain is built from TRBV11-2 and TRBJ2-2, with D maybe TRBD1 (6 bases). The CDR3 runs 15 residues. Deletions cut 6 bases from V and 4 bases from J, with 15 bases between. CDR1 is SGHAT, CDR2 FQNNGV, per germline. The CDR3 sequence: CASRKLQGTTGELFF. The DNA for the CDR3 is TGTGCCAGCAGAAAATTACAGGGAACCACCGGGGAGCTGTTTTTT.

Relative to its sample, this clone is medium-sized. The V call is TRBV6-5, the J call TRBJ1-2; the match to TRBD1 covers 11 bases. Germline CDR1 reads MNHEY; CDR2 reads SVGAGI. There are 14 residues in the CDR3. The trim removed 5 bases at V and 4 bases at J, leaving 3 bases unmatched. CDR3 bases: TGTGCCAGCAGTACCGGGACAGGGGGCTATGGCTACACCTTC. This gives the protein CASSTGTGGYGYTF.

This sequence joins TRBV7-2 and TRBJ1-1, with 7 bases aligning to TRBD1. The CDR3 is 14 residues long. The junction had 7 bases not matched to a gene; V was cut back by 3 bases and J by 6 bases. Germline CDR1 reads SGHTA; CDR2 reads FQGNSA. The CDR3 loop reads CASSLEQGFAEAFF. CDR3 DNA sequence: TGTGCCAGCAGCTTGGAACAGGGGTTCGCTGAAGCTTTCTTT.

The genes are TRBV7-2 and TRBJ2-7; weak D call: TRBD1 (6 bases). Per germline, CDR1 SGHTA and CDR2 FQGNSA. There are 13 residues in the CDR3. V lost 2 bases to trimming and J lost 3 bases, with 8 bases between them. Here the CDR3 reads CASSLRGGYEQYF. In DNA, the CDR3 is TGTGCCAGCAGCTTAAGAGGGGGCTACGAGCAGTACTTC.

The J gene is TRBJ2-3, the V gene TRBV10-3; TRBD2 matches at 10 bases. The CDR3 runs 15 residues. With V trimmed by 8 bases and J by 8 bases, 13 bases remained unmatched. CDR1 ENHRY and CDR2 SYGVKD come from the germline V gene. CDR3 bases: TGTGCCATCCGGAAAGAGGCTAGCGGGAGCCTTACGCAGTATTTT. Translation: CAIRKEASGSLTQYF.

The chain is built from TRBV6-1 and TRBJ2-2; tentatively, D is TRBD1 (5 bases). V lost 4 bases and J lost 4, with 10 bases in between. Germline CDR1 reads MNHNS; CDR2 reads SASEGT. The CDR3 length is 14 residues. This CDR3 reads CASSVRVGTGELFF. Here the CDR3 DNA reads TGTGCCAGCAGTGTCAGGGTGGGCACCGGGGAGCTGTTTTTT.

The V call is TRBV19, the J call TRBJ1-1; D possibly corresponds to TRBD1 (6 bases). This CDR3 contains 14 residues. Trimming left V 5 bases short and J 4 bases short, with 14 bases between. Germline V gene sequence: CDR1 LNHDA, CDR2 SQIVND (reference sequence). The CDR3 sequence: CASSPQGTLTEAFF. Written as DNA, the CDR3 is TGTGCCAGTAGTCCTCAGGGGACCCTCACTGAAGCTTTCTTT.

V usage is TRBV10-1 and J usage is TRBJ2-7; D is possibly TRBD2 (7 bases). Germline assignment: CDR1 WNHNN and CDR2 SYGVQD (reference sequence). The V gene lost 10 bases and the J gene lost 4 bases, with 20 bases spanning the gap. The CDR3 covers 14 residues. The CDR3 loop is CATRGRGKWYEQYF. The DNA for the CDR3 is TGCGCCACTCGGGGGAGGGGGAAATGGTACGAGCAGTACTTC.

For the CDR3, the DNA is TGCAGCGTTGAAGAGGACAATAACTATGGCTACACCTTC. Translating it yields CSVEEDNNYGYTF. The J gene is TRBJ1-2, the V gene TRBV29-1; possibly TRBD1 for D (5 bases). The CDR3 loop spans 13 amino acids. Germline lookup yields CDR1 SQVTM and CDR2 ANQGSEA. V shed 0 bases and J shed 1 base, with 6 bases lying between them.

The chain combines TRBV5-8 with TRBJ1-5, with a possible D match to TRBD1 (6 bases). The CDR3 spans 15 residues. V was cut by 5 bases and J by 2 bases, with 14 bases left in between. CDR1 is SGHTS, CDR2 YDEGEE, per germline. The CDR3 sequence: CASSPQGFRNQPQHF. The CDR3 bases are TGTGCCAGCAGTCCACAGGGCTTTCGCAATCAGCCCCAGCATTTT.

The CDR3 bases are TGTGCCAGCAGCTATTTTTCTCTTAGCGGGAGATTAGGTACAGATACGCAGTATTTT. Its protein product is CASSYFSLSGRLGTDTQYF. This chain connects TRBV11-3 to TRBJ2-3; 9 bases match TRBD2. Germline CDR1 SGHNT, CDR2 YENEEA. The V gene end was trimmed by 4 bases and the J gene end by 3 bases; junction bases not matched to a gene: 17. The length of the CDR3 is 19 residues.

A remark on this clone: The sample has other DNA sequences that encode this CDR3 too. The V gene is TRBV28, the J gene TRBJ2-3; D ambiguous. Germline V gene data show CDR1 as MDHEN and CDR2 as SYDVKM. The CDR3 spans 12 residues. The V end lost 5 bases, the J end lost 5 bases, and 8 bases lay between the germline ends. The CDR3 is CASSLTRDTQYF. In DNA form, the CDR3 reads TGTGCCAGCAGTCTTACACGAGATACGCAGTATTTT.

The DNA for the CDR3 is TGTGCCAGCAGCGTAGCGATAGCGGGAGGAGAAGAGACCCAGTACTTC. Translating it yields CASSVAIAGGEETQYF. The chain recombines TRBV9 with TRBJ2-5; 10 bases line up with TRBD2. The CDR3 is made up of 16 amino acids. J lost 3 bases, V lost 0 bases, and 5 bases had no gene match. CDR1 is SGDLS and CDR2 is YYNGEE in the germline V gene.

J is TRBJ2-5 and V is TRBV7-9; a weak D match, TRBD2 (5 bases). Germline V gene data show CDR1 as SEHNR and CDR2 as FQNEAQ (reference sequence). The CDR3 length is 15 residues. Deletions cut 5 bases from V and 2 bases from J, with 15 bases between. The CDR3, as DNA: TGTGCCAGCAGCCACCCACTAGTTCGGCAAGAGACCCAGTACTTC. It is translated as CASSHPLVRQETQYF.

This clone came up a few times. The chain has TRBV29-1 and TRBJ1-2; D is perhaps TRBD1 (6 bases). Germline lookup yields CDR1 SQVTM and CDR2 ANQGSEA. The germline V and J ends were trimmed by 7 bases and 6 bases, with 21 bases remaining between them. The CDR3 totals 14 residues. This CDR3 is CSANVGGGINGYTF. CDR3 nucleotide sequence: TGCAGCGCAAACGTAGGGGGAGGGATTAATGGCTACACCTTC.